The T cell receptor beta chain under discussion was sequenced for a study of blood T cell repertoires in COVID-19. Sequenced by immunoSEQ multiplex PCR; TCRdb stores in-frame clones only, minus some. The data hold around 110,000 clones, with less than 85% observed a single time. The CDR3 has 17 amino acids. V shed 8 bases and J 5 bases; nucleotides not matched to a gene: 18. Looked up from germline, CDR1 is GTSNPN and CDR2 is SVGIG (reference sequence). The specimen was peripheral blood. This TCR was recovered from a man younger than 40 with acute or convalescent COVID-19. The chain employs TRBV30 and TRBJ2-4; TRBD2 agrees at 10 bases. CDR3 nucleotides: TGTGCCCTGGAGGTGGTGAGGACAGCGGGAGGGGAAAACATTCAGTACTTC. Its translation: CALEVVRTAGGENIQYF.